The 21 T cell receptor beta chains given below trace back to one sample, sequenced in a study of blood T cell repertoires in COVID-19. Sequenced by immunoSEQ multiplex PCR; TCRdb stores in-frame clones only, minus some. Among 310,000 or so clones listed, around nine tenths were seen once. Sequences were obtained from PBMCs or T cells enriched from blood (not recorded which). The receptor source for this set is a woman between 40 and 50 years old who had recovered from COVID-19.

The chain uses TRBV4-2 and TRBJ1-3; TRBD1 might be the D (5 bases). This CDR3 has 14 amino acids. CDR1 is LGHNA, CDR2 YNFKEQ, per germline. Trimming cost V 0 bases and J 6 bases, with 9 bases left between them. CDR3 loop: CASSQDRVTNTIYF. CDR3 nucleotide sequence: TGTGCCAGCAGCCAAGACAGGGTTACAAACACCATATATTTT.

This chain connects TRBV28 to TRBJ2-3, with unresolved D. This CDR3 contains 15 residues. Between the trimmed V and J ends, which lost 7 bases and 2 bases, there was a span of 16 bases. Germline CDR1 reads MDHEN; CDR2 reads SYDVKM. CDR3 residues: CASMLALQNTDTQYF. The CDR3 bases are TGTGCCAGCATGTTGGCCTTACAAAACACAGATACGCAGTATTTT.

The chain carries TRBV4-1 and TRBJ2-1; TRBD2 matches 9 bases. V shed 0 bases and J 4 bases; nucleotides not matched to a gene: 7. This CDR3 is 17 amino acids long. Germline V lookup: CDR1 MGHRA, CDR2 YSYEKL. The CDR3 nucleotides read TGCGCCAGCAGCCAAGAGAGGGCTAGCGGGACTTACAATGAGCAGTTCTTC. It translates to CASSQERASGTYNEQFF.

J is TRBJ2-1 and V is TRBV2, with 11 bases lining up with TRBD2. Germline trimming cut 6 bases from V and 5 bases from J; bases unmatched to any gene: 6. Germline CDR1 reads SNHLY; CDR2 reads FYNNEI. The CDR3 length is 15 residues. The CDR3 DNA reads as TGTGCCAGCAGGGGACTAGCGGTTGCAAACAATGAGCAGTTCTTC. As protein: CASRGLAVANNEQFF.

The chain joins TRBV6-1 to TRBJ1-4; TRBD1 agrees at 7 bases. The junction had 6 bases not matched to a gene; V was cut back by 2 bases and J by 3 bases. The CDR3 has 16 residues. Germline CDR1 is MNHNS and CDR2 is SASEGT. CDR3 coding DNA: TGTGCCAGCAGTGAATTGCACAGGGGTTCTAATGAAAAACTGTTTTTT. Its translation is CASSELHRGSNEKLFF.

The genes are TRBV5-1 and TRBJ1-5, with TRBD1 identical over 8 bases. Trimming at V came to 4 bases and at J to 3 bases, leaving 6 bases not matched to a gene. The germline CDR1 and CDR2 sequences are SGHRS and YFSETQ. CDR3 size: 15 residues. CDR3 bases: TGCGCCAGCAGCCTGACAGGGGCCACCAATCAGCCCCAGCATTTT. It is translated as CASSLTGATNQPQHF.

The rearrangement uses TRBV4-1 and TRBJ2-1; 10 bases are a match to TRBD2. Germline V CDR1 and CDR2: MGHRA, YSYEKL. Unmatched junction bases numbered 4, after V lost 1 base and J lost 4 bases. The CDR3 spans 16 residues. CDR3: CASSQGLAGAYNEQFF. The CDR3, as DNA: TGCGCCAGCAGCCAAGGTCTAGCGGGAGCGTACAATGAGCAGTTCTTC.

V is TRBV7-2 and J is TRBJ2-3; 7 nucleotides agree with TRBD1. The trim removed 5 bases at V and 2 bases at J, leaving 7 bases unmatched. CDR1 is SGHTA and CDR2 is FQGNSA in the germline V gene. The CDR3 length is 15 residues. The CDR3 bases are TGTGCCAGCAGCCGGGGACAGCTAAACACAGATACGCAGTATTTT. Its protein is CASSRGQLNTDTQYF.

This chain connects TRBV6-5 to TRBJ2-3; D is ambiguous. Per the germline V gene, CDR1 is MNHEY and CDR2 is SVGAGI. V was pared by 0 bases and J by 0 bases, with 10 bases between. This CDR3 region has 16 residues. Written as DNA, the CDR3 is TGTGCCAGCAGTTACTCGAAGGCGACTAGCACAGATACGCAGTATTTT. Protein sequence: CASSYSKATSTDTQYF.

The chain combines TRBV12-5 with TRBJ2-7, with a possible D match to TRBD2 (5 bases). V was cut by 1 base and J by 1 base, with 11 bases left in between. Per the germline V gene, CDR1 is LGHNT and CDR2 is FRNRAP. This CDR3 has 15 amino acids. The CDR3 loop reads CASGLAPPGSYEQYF. Written as DNA, the CDR3 is TGTGCTAGTGGTTTGGCGCCGCCGGGGTCCTACGAGCAGTACTTC.

The gene calls are TRBV4-3 and TRBJ1-1; maybe TRBD1 (6 bases). CDR3 length: 14 residues. Trimming took off 1 base at V and 7 bases at J, with 13 bases between the two ends. Germline V gene data show CDR1 as LGHNA and CDR2 as YSLEER. CDR3 amino acids: CASSQAGGPNEAFF. The CDR3 coding sequence is TGCGCCAGCAGCCAAGCGGGGGGGCCTAATGAAGCTTTCTTT.

This rearrangement joins TRBV28 to TRBJ1-2, with 9 nucleotides matching TRBD1. Germline CDR1 and CDR2: MDHEN and SYDVKM. Trimming removed 7 bases from V and 8 bases from J; junction bases left unmatched: 8. This CDR3 region has 13 residues. CDR3 amino acids: CASTLPDRGGYTF. CDR3 sequence (DNA): TGTGCCAGCACCCTCCCAGACAGGGGGGGCTACACCTTC.

This clone was picked up a small number of times. V and J are TRBV2 and TRBJ2-3; the match to TRBD1 covers 9 bases. The germline gives CDR1 SNHLY, CDR2 FYNNEI. V dropped 6 bases and J dropped 3; count of bases not matched to a gene: 16. This CDR3 spans 18 amino acids. The CDR3 reads CASSDARDRGTGTDTQYF. The CDR3 DNA sequence: TGTGCCAGCAGCGACGCACGCGACAGGGGGACGGGGACAGATACGCAGTATTTT.

This sequence joins TRBV30 and TRBJ1-1; D call uncertain. The CDR3 contains 13 residues. Germline lookup yields CDR1 GTSNPN and CDR2 SVGIG (reference sequence). Trimming pared 2 bases from V and 0 bases from J, leaving 7 bases between. The CDR3 region is CAWSPAMNTEAFF. The CDR3, as DNA: TGTGCCTGGAGTCCCGCGATGAACACTGAAGCTTTCTTT. The full variable domain, its missing parts supplied by reference TRBV30 and TRBJ1-1, is SQTIHQWPATLVQPVGSPLSLECTVEGTSNPNLYWYRQAAGRGLQLLFYSVGIGQISSEVPQNLSASRPQDRQFILSSKKLLLSDSGFYLCAWSPAMNTEAFFGQGTRLTVV.

The table lists this clone with a few counts. The rearrangement links TRBV6-4 to TRBJ2-3; TRBD2 matches 8 bases. The ends lost 5 bases at V and 2 bases at J; junction bases unmatched: 3. Looked up from germline, CDR1 is MRHNA and CDR2 is SNTAGT. The CDR3 contains 14 residues. The DNA for the CDR3 is TGTGCCAGCAGTCCGGGAGGGGACACAGATACGCAGTATTTT. Protein product: CASSPGGDTDTQYF.

This chain joins TRBV30 and TRBJ1-2; TRBD1 agrees at 10 bases. The germline V gene has CDR1 GTSNPN and CDR2 SVGIG (reference sequence). V lost 2 bases, J lost 3 bases, and 6 bases stayed unmatched. The CDR3 is 15 amino acids. CDR3 amino acids: CAWSLDRGFYYGYTF. The CDR3 DNA is TGTGCCTGGAGTTTGGACAGGGGGTTTTACTATGGCTACACCTTC.

The chain recombines TRBV30 with TRBJ2-2, with TRBD2 matching 7 bases. This CDR3 contains 15 residues. V lost 1 base, J lost 5 bases, and 7 bases stayed unmatched. Germline V lookup: CDR1 GTSNPN, CDR2 SVGIG (reference sequence). In DNA, the CDR3 is TGTGCCTGGAGTGAAAGAGCGGGATATACCGGGGAGCTGTTTTTT. Protein product: CAWSERAGYTGELFF.

In nucleotides, the CDR3 is TGTGCCAGCTCACCACCTAGCGGGAGGTCAGGTTACAATGAGCAGTTCTTC. Its protein is CASSPPSGRSGYNEQFF. The chain has TRBV18 and TRBJ2-1, with TRBD2 matching 10 bases. The germline CDR1 and CDR2 sequences are KGHSH and LQKENI. The junction had 6 bases not matched to a gene; V was cut back by 0 bases and J by 4 bases. The CDR3 sequence is 17 residues long. The whole variable domain, remainder taken from reference TRBV18 and TRBJ2-1, is NAGVMQNPRHLVRRRGQEARLRCSPMKGHSHVYWYRQLPEEGLKFMVYLQKENIIDESGMPKERFSAEFPKEGPSILRIQQVVRGDSAAYFCASSPPSGRSGYNEQFFGPGTRLTVL.

The V call is TRBV30, the J call TRBJ1-4; TRBD1 is a possible D gene (5 bases). Germline loops: CDR1 GTSNPN, CDR2 SVGIG (reference sequence). Trimming took off 2 bases at V and 8 bases at J, with 18 bases between the two ends. The CDR3 contains 15 residues. The CDR3 DNA sequence: TGTGCCTGGAGTTACCCCAGGGCAGGTCGGGAAAAACTGTTTTTT. Amino acids: CAWSYPRAGREKLFF.

The CDR3, as DNA: TGTGCCAGCAGGGACAGGGGCACCTACCCCTATGGCTACACCTTC. Amino acid sequence: CASRDRGTYPYGYTF. The chain links TRBV2 to TRBJ1-2, with 9 bases aligning to TRBD1. The CDR3 consists of 15 residues. Germline V gene sequence: CDR1 SNHLY, CDR2 FYNNEI. V gave up 6 bases and J gave up 4 bases; unmatched junction bases: 9.

The chain has TRBV2 and TRBJ2-7, with 8 bases that match TRBD2. Germline assignment: CDR1 SNHLY and CDR2 FYNNEI. After removal of 10 bases from V and 0 bases from J, the junction contained 8 bases not matched to a gene. The CDR3 contains 14 residues. The CDR3 spells CATRTGGISYEQYF. CDR3 bases: TGTGCCACCCGAACGGGGGGGATCTCCTACGAGCAGTACTTC.